Each of the 17 T cell receptor beta chains below was sequenced from the same sample in a study of blood T cell repertoires in COVID-19. Sequencing was performed with immunoSEQ multiplex PCR; in TCRdb, only in-frame clones are kept and a portion is missing. The sample carries 150,000 to 200,000 clones, 80% to 90% recorded once. The material sequenced was peripheral blood. These receptors were obtained from a woman older than 75 with COVID-19, enrolled during active disease.

V and J are TRBV6-1 and TRBJ2-7, with TRBD2 identical over 7 bases. CDR3 size: 17 residues. After removal of 1 base from V and 3 bases from J, the junction contained 12 bases not matched to a gene. Germline-derived CDR1 and CDR2 are MNHNS and SASEGT. The CDR3 sequence: CASSEGQGKGRVYEQYF. Here the CDR3 DNA reads TGTGCCAGCAGTGAAGGTCAGGGTAAGGGGAGGGTCTACGAGCAGTACTTC.

The chain combines TRBV30 with TRBJ1-5; TRBD1 might be the D (5 bases). This CDR3 spans 13 amino acids. Deletions cut 3 bases from V and 6 bases from J, with 12 bases between. The germline gives CDR1 GTSNPN, CDR2 SVGIG (reference sequence). The CDR3 spells CAWSAGGFQPQHF. The CDR3 nucleotides are TGTGCCTGGAGCGCTGGGGGGTTTCAGCCCCAGCATTTT.

The chain is built from TRBV18 and TRBJ1-1, with TRBD1 matching 7 bases. The germline gives CDR1 KGHSH, CDR2 LQKENI. CDR3 length equals 16 residues. Trimming cost V 0 bases and J 1 base; bases outside gene matches: 5. CDR3 nucleotides: TGTGCCAGCTCACCACCGAGCCCAGGGGGGAACACTGAAGCTTTCTTT. Translating gives CASSPPSPGGNTEAFF.

This chain uses TRBV19 with TRBJ2-2, with D maybe TRBD1 (5 bases). The germline CDR1 and CDR2 sequences are LNHDA and SQIVND (reference sequence). Trimming shortened V by 9 bases and J by 5 bases, and 13 bases separated the two germline ends. The CDR3 contains 13 residues. CDR3 amino acids: CASRNQGTGELFF. The CDR3 DNA is TGTGCCAGCCGAAATCAGGGTACCGGGGAGCTGTTTTTT.

The V and J genes are TRBV19 and TRBJ1-2, with a tentative D call TRBD1 (5 bases). Germline CDR1 reads LNHDA; CDR2 reads SQIVND (reference sequence). The CDR3 length is 13 residues. Trimming shortened V by 3 bases and J by 4 bases, and 9 bases separated the two germline ends. The CDR3 DNA is TGTGCCAGTAGTATCCAGGGTGTCTATGGCTACACCTTC. It is translated as CASSIQGVYGYTF.

The chain carries TRBV7-9 and TRBJ1-1, with D unresolved. The CDR3 covers 13 residues. CDR1 and CDR2 from the germline V gene are SEHNR and FQNEAQ (reference sequence). The V and J ends lost 3 bases and 1 base respectively, with 6 bases between them. CDR3 protein: CASSFAENTEAFF. The DNA for the CDR3 is TGTGCCAGCAGCTTTGCGGAGAACACTGAAGCTTTCTTT.

This CDR3 reads CAISEKGDLGYGYTF. The CDR3 region has the DNA TGTGCCATCAGTGAAAAAGGGGATTTGGGCTATGGCTACACCTTC. This sequence joins TRBV10-3 and TRBJ1-2; perhaps TRBD1 as D (5 bases). Between the trimmed V and J ends, which lost 3 bases and 4 bases, there was a span of 15 bases. The CDR3 runs 15 residues. Germline V gene sequence: CDR1 ENHRY, CDR2 SYGVKD.

The J gene is TRBJ2-2, the V gene TRBV5-1; 9 bases match TRBD2. Per the germline V gene, CDR1 is SGHRS and CDR2 is YFSETQ. The CDR3 totals 13 residues. V trimming: 7 bases; J trimming: 7 bases; junction bases outside the gene matches: 5. CDR3 amino acids: CASWALAGGELFF. Written as DNA, the CDR3 is TGCGCCAGCTGGGCACTAGCGGGCGGGGAGCTGTTTTTT.

V gene TRBV4-1 combines with J gene TRBJ2-2; no clear D gene. Germline lookup yields CDR1 MGHRA and CDR2 YSYEKL. CDR3 size: 16 residues. The V end was cut by 2 bases, the J end by 0 bases, with 10 bases between. The CDR3 DNA reads as TGCGCCAGCAGCCAAATTGAGGTTACGAACACCGGGGAGCTGTTTTTT. Protein sequence: CASSQIEVTNTGELFF.

The J gene is TRBJ2-1, the V gene TRBV3-1 (or the pseudogene TRBV3-2); perhaps TRBD2 as D (5 bases). CDR3 length equals 12 residues. Trimming stripped 3 bases from V and 9 bases from J, with 9 bases between. Per the germline V gene, CDR1 is LGHDT and CDR2 is YNNKEL (reference sequence). The CDR3 is CASSHGESEQFF. Here the CDR3 DNA reads TGTGCCAGCAGCCACGGGGAATCTGAGCAGTTCTTC.

A single count supports this clone. The V gene is TRBV9, the J gene TRBJ2-3; 14 bases match TRBD2. This CDR3 has 17 residues. The V segment lost 0 bases and the J segment 5 bases; nucleotides outside the gene matches: 5. Germline V gene lookup returns CDR1 SGDLS and CDR2 YYNGEE. CDR3 sequence: CASSVDPGLAGEDTQYF. CDR3 coding DNA: TGTGCCAGCAGCGTAGATCCGGGACTAGCGGGGGAAGATACGCAGTATTTT.

The chain joins TRBV7-9 to TRBJ1-1, with 10 bases aligning to TRBD1. V was clipped by 2 bases and J by 4 bases; unmatched bases: 10. The CDR3 has 17 amino acids. Germline loops: CDR1 SEHNR, CDR2 FQNEAQ (reference sequence). The CDR3 nucleotides are TGTGCCAGCAGCTTACTCGCCGGGACAGGGGATCGCACTGAAGCTTTCTTT. Protein sequence: CASSLLAGTGDRTEAFF.

This clone was picked up one time. The chain links TRBV18 to TRBJ1-2, with no clear D. CDR1 is KGHSH and CDR2 is LQKENI in the germline V gene. V was shortened by 3 bases and J by 4 bases, with 12 bases between the two germline ends. CDR3 length: 14 residues. This CDR3 reads CASSPARSGYGYTF. In nucleotides, the CDR3 is TGTGCCAGCTCACCTGCCCGCAGCGGCTATGGCTACACCTTC.

The chain joins TRBV7-2 to TRBJ1-6; D not certain. V lost 6 bases and J lost 9, with 6 bases in between. Germline lookup yields CDR1 SGHTA and CDR2 FQGNSA. The CDR3 loop spans 11 amino acids. The CDR3 DNA is TGTGCCAGCAGGGCGGGTTCACCCCTCCACTTT. As protein: CASRAGSPLHF.

This chain connects TRBV12-5 to TRBJ2-2; 7 bases are shared with TRBD1. J lost 5 bases, V lost 3 bases, and 6 bases had no gene match. CDR3 length: 15 amino acids. From germline, CDR1 is LGHNT and CDR2 FRNRAP. In nucleotides, the CDR3 is TGTGCTAGTGGTTTAGGACAGGTCGGGACCGGGGAGCTGTTTTTT. This encodes CASGLGQVGTGELFF.

The rearrangement links TRBV2 to TRBJ1-1; 8 positions agree with TRBD1. Trimming removed 8 bases from V and 1 base from J; junction bases left unmatched: 9. The CDR3 is made up of 15 amino acids. The germline CDR1 and CDR2 sequences are SNHLY and FYNNEI. CDR3 bases: TGTGCCAGCGGACAGGGAATTAGAAGGAACACTGAAGCTTTCTTT. Amino acids: CASGQGIRRNTEAFF.

The V and J genes are TRBV6-2 or TRBV6-3 and TRBJ1-5; 9 positions match TRBD1. Unmatched junction bases numbered 15, after V lost 5 bases and J lost 7 bases. Germline V gene data show CDR1 as MNHEY and CDR2 as SVGEGT. There are 17 residues in the CDR3. CDR3 sequence: CASSHPSDRGGGQPQHF. The DNA of the CDR3 is TGTGCCAGCAGTCATCCGTCGGACAGGGGTGGGGGCCAGCCCCAGCATTTT.